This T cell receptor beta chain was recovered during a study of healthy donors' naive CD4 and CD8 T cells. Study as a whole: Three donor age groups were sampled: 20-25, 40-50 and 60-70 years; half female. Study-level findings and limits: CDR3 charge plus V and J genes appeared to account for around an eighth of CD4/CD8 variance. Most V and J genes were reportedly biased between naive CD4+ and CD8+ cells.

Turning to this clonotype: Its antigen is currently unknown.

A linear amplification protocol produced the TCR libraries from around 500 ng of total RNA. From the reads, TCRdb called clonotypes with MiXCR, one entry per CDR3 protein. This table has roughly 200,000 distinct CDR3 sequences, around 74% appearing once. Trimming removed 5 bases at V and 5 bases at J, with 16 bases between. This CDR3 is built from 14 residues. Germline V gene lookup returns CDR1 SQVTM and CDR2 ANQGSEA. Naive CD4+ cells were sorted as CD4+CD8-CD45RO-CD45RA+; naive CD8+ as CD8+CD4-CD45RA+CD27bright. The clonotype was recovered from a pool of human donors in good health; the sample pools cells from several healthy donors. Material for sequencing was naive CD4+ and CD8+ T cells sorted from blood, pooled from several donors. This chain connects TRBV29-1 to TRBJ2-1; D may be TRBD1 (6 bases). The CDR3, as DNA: TGCAGCGTTTCTGGACAGCCCAACAACAATGAGCAGTTCTTC. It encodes CSVSGQPNNNEQFF.